A selection of T cell receptor beta chains follows, all from one sample in a study of blood T cell repertoires in COVID-19. Some clones are missing from TCRdb's copy, which holds only in-frame ones; the method was immunoSEQ multiplex PCR. The sample consists of about 400,000 clones, roughly 90% of them appearing once. The source material was peripheral blood. These receptor sequences come from a man aged 40-49 years with acute or convalescent COVID-19. Each CDR3 is given with its conserved first and last residue. The order of the fields is CDR3 protein, CDR3 DNA, J gene, V gene, D gene, clone size. A D gene is named only where the DNA matches it firmly. Where a row states a size, it is once, few, many or the class of an expanded clone; other rows omit it.

CASSPRAGLSVNEKLFF | TGTGCCAGCAGCCCCCGGGCGGGACTAAGCGTGAATGAAAAACTGTTTTTT | TRBJ1-4 | TRBV9 | - | few
CASSPSEPYNEQFF | TGTGCCAGCAGCCCTAGCGAACCCTACAATGAGCAGTTCTTC | TRBJ2-1 | TRBV27 | - | -
CASSWTGTRLYEQYF | TGCGCCAGCAGCTGGACCGGGACTAGACTCTACGAGCAGTACTTC | TRBJ2-7 | TRBV5-1 | TRBD2 | -
CASSVGVADEQYF | TGTGCCAGCAGCGTAGGTGTAGCGGACGAGCAGTACTTC | TRBJ2-7 | TRBV9 | - | -
CASSIEGGALANTGELFF | TGTGCCAGTAGTATAGAGGGCGGGGCGCTCGCGAACACCGGGGAGCTGTTTTTT | TRBJ2-2 | TRBV19 | - | -
CASSPVLRGPSEDTQYF | TGTGCCAGCAGCCCCGTATTGCGGGGGCCCTCCGAAGATACGCAGTATTTT | TRBJ2-3 | TRBV3-1/TRBV3-2 | - | -
CASSLGGTDTQYF | TGTGCCAGCAGCTTGGGCGGGACAGATACGCAGTATTTT | TRBJ2-3 | TRBV5-4 | - | -
CASSFGPGVQYF | TGTGCCAGCAGTTTCGGGCCCGGGGTTCAGTACTTC | TRBJ2-4 | TRBV27 | - | -
CASSIRTGGVEQFF | TGTGCCAGTAGTATTAGGACAGGGGGCGTTGAGCAGTTCTTC | TRBJ2-1 | TRBV19 | TRBD1 | once
CASSEISDYGYTF | TGTGCCAGCAGCGAAATTTCGGACTATGGCTACACCTTC | TRBJ1-2 | TRBV28 | - | few
CASSPRLQSSYGYTF | TGTGCCAGCAGCCCCCGTTTACAGTCGAGCTATGGCTACACCTTC | TRBJ1-2 | TRBV9 | - | -
CASSLLGQGYGYTF | TGTGCCAGTAGTCTTTTGGGACAGGGTTATGGCTACACCTTC | TRBJ1-2 | TRBV19 | TRBD1 | -
CASSQLKEVNTEAFF | TGTGCCAGCAGTCAGCTGAAGGAGGTGAACACTGAAGCTTTCTTT | TRBJ1-1 | TRBV7-8 | - | -
CASSLNSNTGELFF | TGCGCCAGCAGCTTAAACAGCAACACCGGGGAGCTGTTTTTT | TRBJ2-2 | TRBV5-1 | - | -
CASSLQGAANEKLFF | TGTGCCAGTAGCTTACAGGGGGCCGCTAATGAAAAACTGTTTTTT | TRBJ1-4 | TRBV19 | TRBD1 | -
CASSFSRASSPLHF | TGCGCCAGCAGCTTTTCCAGGGCCAGTTCACCCCTCCACTTT | TRBJ1-6 | TRBV5-1 | - | -
CAISESSTANYGYTF | TGTGCCATCAGTGAGTCGAGTACGGCTAACTATGGCTACACCTTC | TRBJ1-2 | TRBV10-3 | - | -
CASSIVGTDYGYTF | TGCGCCAGCAGTATTGTCGGGACAGATTATGGCTACACCTTC | TRBJ1-2 | TRBV10-1 | TRBD1 | -
CASTGQGSTEAFF | TGTGCCAGTACCGGACAGGGATCCACTGAAGCTTTCTTT | TRBJ1-1 | TRBV19 | TRBD1 | -
CASSIAEREIPHGELFF | TGTGCCAGTAGTATAGCTGAGCGGGAGATCCCCCACGGGGAGCTGTTTTTT | TRBJ2-2 | TRBV19 | TRBD2 | -
CASSQQTGPYNEQFF | TGTGCCAGCAGCCAACAGACCGGCCCCTACAATGAGCAGTTCTTC | TRBJ2-1 | TRBV7-3 | - | -
CASSLKGPGDEQYF | TGTGCCAGCAGTTTAAAGGGCCCAGGGGACGAGCAGTACTTC | TRBJ2-7 | TRBV27 | - | -
CASSLGSSSGSF | TGTGCCAGCAGCTTAGGCTCCTCTAGCGGCTCCTTT | TRBJ2-7 | TRBV7-2 | TRBD2 | -
CASSLTGDTEAFF | TGTGCCAGCAGTTTAACAGGGGACACTGAAGCTTTCTTT | TRBJ1-1 | TRBV6-5 | TRBD1 | once
CASSSPGSTEAFF | TGTGCCAGCAGTTCCCCAGGCTCGACTGAAGCTTTCTTT | TRBJ1-1 | TRBV28 | - | -
CASSLAKGVGKTEAFF | TGCGCCAGCAGCTTGGCGAAAGGGGTGGGGAAAACTGAAGCTTTCTTT | TRBJ1-1 | TRBV5-1 | - | -
CASKTGGDSPLHF | TGTGCCAGTAAGACAGGGGGCGATTCACCCCTCCACTTT | TRBJ1-6 | TRBV19 | TRBD1 | once
CASSQEGGLYGYTF | TGCGCCAGCAGCCAAGAAGGCGGACTCTATGGCTACACCTTC | TRBJ1-2 | TRBV4-3 | - | -
CASSSGTSGDQETQYF | TGTGCCAGCAGCTCCGGGACTAGCGGGGACCAAGAGACCCAGTACTTC | TRBJ2-5 | TRBV11-2 | TRBD2 | -
CASSFGTYQETQYF | TGTGCCAGCAGCTTCGGGACATACCAAGAGACCCAGTACTTC | TRBJ2-5 | TRBV7-2 | - | -
CASSPREGNSPLHF | TGTGCCAGCAGCCCCAGGGAGGGAAATTCACCCCTCCACTTT | TRBJ1-6 | TRBV7-6 | - | -
CASTIRGGATNEKLFF | TGTGCCAGCACCATTAGAGGAGGGGCAACTAATGAAAAACTGTTTTTT | TRBJ1-4 | TRBV11-2 | - | -
CASSLLRELPYEQYF | TGTGCCAGCAGTTTATTGCGGGAGCTCCCCTACGAGCAGTACTTC | TRBJ2-7 | TRBV28 | TRBD2 | -
CASSEYRETHGYTF | TGCGCCAGCAGTGAGTACCGGGAAACCCATGGCTACACCTTC | TRBJ1-2 | TRBV10-2 | - | -
CASSSSTGGEKLFF | TGTGCCAGCAGCTCGTCGACAGGGGGAGAAAAACTGTTTTTT | TRBJ1-4 | TRBV11-2 | TRBD1 | -
CSVVPGQGGYEQYF | TGCAGCGTGGTTCCGGGACAGGGAGGCTACGAGCAGTACTTC | TRBJ2-7 | TRBV29-1 | TRBD1 | -
CASSEWGGTNEKLFF | TGTGCCAGCAGTGAATGGGGGGGAACTAATGAAAAACTGTTTTTT | TRBJ1-4 | TRBV2 | - | -
CASSGDIGNTIYF | TGTGCCAGCAGCGGGGACATTGGAAACACCATATATTTT | TRBJ1-3 | TRBV6-5 | - | -
CASSLGHSNYGYTF | TGTGCCAGCAGCCTGGGACATTCTAACTATGGCTACACCTTC | TRBJ1-2 | TRBV27 | - | few
CASSLDQGYGANVLTF | TGTGCCAGCAGCTTAGATCAGGGTTACGGGGCCAACGTCCTGACTTTC | TRBJ2-6 | TRBV7-2 | - | -
CASSSPGLAGGETQYF | TGTGCCAGCAGCTCACCGGGACTAGCGGGAGGAGAGACCCAGTACTTC | TRBJ2-5 | TRBV7-3 | TRBD2 | -
CASSQSTGGTEAFF | TGCGCCAGCAGTCAATCGACGGGGGGAACTGAAGCTTTCTTT | TRBJ1-1 | TRBV23-1 | - | -
CASSITGAGSGELFF | TGTGCCAGTAGTATAACAGGGGCCGGTTCCGGGGAGCTGTTTTTT | TRBJ2-2 | TRBV19 | TRBD1 | -